This T cell receptor (beta chain) was obtained from a study of blood T cell repertoires in COVID-19. The method was immunoSEQ multiplex PCR; TCRdb's version includes in-frame clones alone and lacks a portion of them. Of under 300,000 clones listed, about nine tenths were seen once; the top ten hold about 3%. Sequenced material: peripheral blood. The receptor was isolated from a woman aged 25 to 45 with active or convalescent COVID-19.

CDR3 loop: CASSSNRDTEAFF. In DNA form, the CDR3 reads TGTGCCAGTAGTTCCAACAGAGACACTGAAGCTTTCTTT. The gene calls are TRBV19 and TRBJ1-1; no reliable D call. CDR3 length equals 13 residues. Trimming cost V 5 bases and J 3 bases, with 10 bases left between them. CDR1 LNHDA and CDR2 SQIVND come from the germline V gene (reference sequence).